This TCR beta chain originates from a study of shared clonotypes between healthy human individuals. General study results and limits: Tissues were not sampled, only blood, and their repertoires likely differ. Clonotype sharing among donors was expected to depend on sequencing depth.

DNA at 200 ng, tens of thousands of T cell genomes, went into sorted-subset replicate PCRs. Assay used: immunoSEQ multiplex PCR; TCRdb lists only in-frame clones, some missing. The sample lists 1,400,000 or so clones, 97% to 99% occurring once. This clone showed up just once. Its antigen is undetermined. CD45RA-negative memory and CD45RA+ naive subsets were split from the CD4+ cells. Sequencing was done on a sample of naive CD4+ T cells sorted from blood. The subset was: CD45RA+ positively selected. The TCR was taken from a man aged 25 to 40 in good health.

The CDR3 nucleotides are TGTGCCAGCAGCTTAGCGGAGGCACGCAACTATGGCTACACCTTC. It specifies CASSLAEARNYGYTF. The V and J genes are TRBV7-2 and TRBJ1-2, with no clear D. V was pared by 0 bases and J by 2 bases, with 10 bases between. This CDR3 contains 15 residues. CDR1 is SGHTA, CDR2 FQGNSA, per germline. The entire variable domain, with the rest obtained from reference TRBV7-2 and TRBJ1-2, is as follows: GAGVSQSPSNKVTEKGKDVELRCDPISGHTALYWYRQSLGQGLEFLIYFQGNSAPDKSGLPSDRFSAERTGGSVSTLTIQRTQQEDSAVYLCASSLAEARNYGYTFGSGTRLTVV.